The subject of this entry is one T cell receptor beta chain. Adult Caucasians living in Nashville, Tennessee made up all of the donors. The record originates from a study of shared clonotypes between healthy human individuals. V lost 3 bases to trimming and J lost 7 bases, with 16 bases between them. Germline V gene data show CDR1 as LGHNA and CDR2 as YSLEER. This CDR3 contains 15 residues. Here immunoSEQ multiplex PCR was the method, and the copy in TCRdb shows in-frame clones only, minus some. The data hold about 960,000 clones, with approximately 76% observed a single time. This TCR derives from a man younger than 35 in good health. The specimen sequenced was memory CD4+ T cells sorted from blood. Subset reported: CD45RA-negative fraction. The chain links TRBV4-3 to TRBJ2-1, with D perhaps matching TRBD1 or TRBD2 (5 bases each). The CDR3 here is CASSHPRDGGNEQFF. DNA of the CDR3: TGCGCCAGCAGCCATCCCCGGGACGGTGGAAATGAGCAGTTCTTC.